Following are 8 T cell receptor beta chains from one sample sequenced in a study of post-analysis software for immune sequencing data. Their antigens remain unidentified. The authors incorporated unique molecular identifiers into the TCR beta cDNA libraries. TCRdb itself ran the PCR reads through MiXCR, one entry per CDR3 protein. The sample yields over 250,000 distinct CDR3 sequences, about 38% seen once. Study-wide findings and caveats: Patients had higher frequencies than controls of about five TRBV segments, including TRBV5-6, TRBV5-1 and TRBV20-1.

The sequenced sample was blood. These receptor sequences come from a girl under 18 with multiple sclerosis.

A remark on this clonotype: It may be a read error: a sequence one base away is much more abundant. V and J are TRBV6-1 and TRBJ2-3, with D tentatively TRBD1 (6 bases). Germline V gene data show CDR1 as MNHNS and CDR2 as SASEGT. This CDR3 comprises 16 residues. The CDR3 nucleotides read TGTGCCAGCAGTCATAGATGGACAGTTAGCACAGTTACGCAGTATTTT. It codes for CASSHRWTVSTVTQYF.

This rearrangement joins TRBV29-1 to TRBJ2-1; 7 bases line up with TRBD1. CDR1 is SQVTM, CDR2 ANQGSEA, per germline. The CDR3 contains 13 residues. The CDR3 region is CSANPGGSNEQFF. CDR3 nucleotides: TGCAGTGCGAACCCAGGGGGTAGTAATGAGCAGTTCTTC.

Points on this clonotype: A much bigger clone sits one base away, suggesting this may be a read error. This chain joins TRBV11-1 and TRBJ2-1, with TRBD2 matching over 8 bases. This CDR3 spans 16 amino acids. Germline V CDR1 and CDR2: SGHAT, FQDESV (reference sequence). V shed 1 base and J 9 bases; nucleotides not matched to a gene: 11. In nucleotides, the CDR3 is TGTGCCAGCAGCTTAGGGGGACTAGTGAGCCCCGGTGAGCAGTTCTTC. Protein: CASSLGGLVSPGEQFF.

Turning to this clonotype: One end of the junction is discordant with germline, which a read error may explain. The rearrangement joins TRBV10-3 to TRBJ2-1, with 10 bases aligning to TRBD1. The CDR3 sequence is 15 residues long. The germline CDR1 and CDR2 sequences are ENHRY and SYGVKD. The CDR3 nucleotides read TGTGCCATCAGCATGGGACAGGGGTACGACAACGAGCAGTTCTTC. This translates into CAISMGQGYDNEQFF.

This clonotype came up once. The CDR3 loop is CSAGDRETQYF. Here the CDR3 DNA reads TGCAGTGCCGGGGACCGCGAGACCCAGTACTTC. The chain has TRBV20-1 and TRBJ2-5; possibly TRBD1 or TRBD2 for D (5 bases each). Per germline, CDR1 DFQATT and CDR2 SNEGSKA (reference sequence). Trimming left V 6 bases short and J 5 bases short, with 10 bases between. This CDR3 has 11 residues.

The CDR3: CASSLAVAGLSYEQYF. CDR3 in DNA: TGCGCCAGCAGCTTGGCCGTAGCTGGCCTCTCCTACGAGCAGTACTTC. This chain uses TRBV5-1 with TRBJ2-7; D not resolved. The CDR3 covers 16 residues. Trimming cost V 0 bases and J 0 bases, with 13 bases left between them. From germline, CDR1 is SGHRS and CDR2 YFSETQ.

CDR3 coding DNA: TGTGCCAGCAGCCTTCCATTTGAGGCGGATCCGTCCTACGAGCAGTACTTC. Its translation is CASSLPFEADPSYEQYF. The chain carries TRBV28 and TRBJ2-7; D is undetermined. This CDR3 comprises 17 residues. The V gene's germline CDR1 is MDHEN and CDR2 SYDVKM. V lost 6 bases to trimming and J lost 1 base, with 22 bases between them.

The chain has TRBV20-1 and TRBJ2-1, with D possibly TRBD1 on 6 matching bases. The CDR3 covers 14 residues. Germline V CDR1 and CDR2: DFQATT, SNEGSKA (reference sequence). Trimming shortened V by 3 bases and J by 7 bases, and 16 bases separated the two germline ends. The CDR3 protein is CSASLGAGVNEQFF. CDR3 sequence (DNA): TGCAGTGCTAGTCTGGGGGCCGGGGTGAATGAGCAGTTCTTC.